The entry below gives a single T cell receptor (beta chain) sequence along with its context. Trimming took 7 bases from V and 10 from J, leaving 14 bases between them. Per the germline V gene, CDR1 is SQVTM and CDR2 is ANQGSEA. The CDR3 extends over 11 amino acids. Some clones are missing from TCRdb's copy, which holds only in-frame ones; the method was immunoSEQ multiplex PCR. The table records 90,000 to 120,000 clones, more than 90% of them present only once. The record originates from a study of T cell changes during pregnancy in multiple sclerosis. The origin of this receptor is a female donor with multiple sclerosis, enrolled in a pregnancy study. This rearrangement joins TRBV29-1 to TRBJ2-4; D is possibly TRBD1 (6 bases). Sample: peripheral blood, taken in the second trimester of pregnancy. DNA for the CDR3: TGCAGCGGCGCAGGGGCTGAGATTCAGTACTTC. The encoded protein is CSGAGAEIQYF.